The T cell receptor beta chain described here comes from a study of blood T cell repertoires in COVID-19. The protocol was immunoSEQ multiplex PCR, while the TCRdb copy is restricted to in-frame clones and leaves out a portion. In the table there are 430,000 or so clones, 85% to 90% of which are singletons. With 1 base removed from V and 8 bases from J, the gap between germline ends came to 18 bases. The CDR3 runs 16 residues. CDR1 is SGDLS, CDR2 YYNGEE, per germline. The chain carries TRBV9 and TRBJ1-4, with D tentatively TRBD1 (5 bases). The sequence came from a man between 18 and 29 years old with COVID-19, enrolled during active disease. The sequencing sample was made of peripheral blood. CDR3 sequence reads: CASSVRGSGGGEKLFF. The CDR3 bases are TGTGCCAGCAGCGTACGAGGTTCCGGGGGTGGAGAAAAACTGTTTTTT.